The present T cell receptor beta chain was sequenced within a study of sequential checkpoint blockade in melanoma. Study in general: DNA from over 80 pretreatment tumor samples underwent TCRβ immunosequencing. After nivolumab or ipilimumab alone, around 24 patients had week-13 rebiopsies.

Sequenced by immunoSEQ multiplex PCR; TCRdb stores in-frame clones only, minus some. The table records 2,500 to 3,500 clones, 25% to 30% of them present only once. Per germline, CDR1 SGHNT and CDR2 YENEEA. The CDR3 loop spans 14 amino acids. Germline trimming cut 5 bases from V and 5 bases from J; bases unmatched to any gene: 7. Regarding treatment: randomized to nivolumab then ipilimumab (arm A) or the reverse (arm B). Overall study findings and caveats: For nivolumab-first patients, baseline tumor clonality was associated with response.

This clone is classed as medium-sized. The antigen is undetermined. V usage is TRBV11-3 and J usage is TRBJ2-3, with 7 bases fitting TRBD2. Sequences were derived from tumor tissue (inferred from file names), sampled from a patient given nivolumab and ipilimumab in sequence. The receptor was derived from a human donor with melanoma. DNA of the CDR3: TGTGCCAGCAGCCTGGGGACTACGGGAGATACGCAGTATTTT. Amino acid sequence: CASSLGTTGDTQYF.